The T cell receptor beta chain described here comes from a study of OX40 agonist ivuxolimab in advanced cancers. This clone showed up just once. The table came from immunoSEQ multiplex PCR; TCRdb's copy has only in-frame clones and leaves some out. This sample has 54,000 or so clones, with more than 75% found just once. Germline V gene sequence: CDR1 SGHTS, CDR2 YDEGEE. CDR3 length: 15 residues. V lost 4 bases to trimming and J lost 1 base, with 14 bases between them. This TCR derives from an adult with an advanced solid tumor such as melanoma, head and neck, liver or kidney cancer. The sequences come from CD4+ or CD8+ T cells sorted from blood, collected in a trial of the OX40 agonist ivuxolimab. The chain recombines TRBV5-8 with TRBJ1-1; D is ambiguous. The CDR3 loop reads CASSLETSGNTEAFF. As DNA, the CDR3 is TGTGCCAGCAGCCTGGAGACATCAGGGAACACTGAAGCTTTCTTT.